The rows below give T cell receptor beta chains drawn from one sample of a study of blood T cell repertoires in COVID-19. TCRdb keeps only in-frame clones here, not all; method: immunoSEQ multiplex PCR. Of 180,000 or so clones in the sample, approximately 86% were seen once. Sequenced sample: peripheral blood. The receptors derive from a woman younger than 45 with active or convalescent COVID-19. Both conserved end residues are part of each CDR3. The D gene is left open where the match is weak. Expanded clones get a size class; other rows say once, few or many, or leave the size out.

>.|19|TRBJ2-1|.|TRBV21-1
CASSKYGSGSNISYNEQFF
TGTGCCAGCAGCAAATACGGTAGCGGGAGCAATATCTCCTACAATGAGCAGTTCTTC
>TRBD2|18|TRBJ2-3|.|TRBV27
CASSFWRELLGGTDTQYF
TGTGCCAGCAGTTTCTGGCGGGAGCTCCTAGGGGGCACAGATACGCAGTATTTT
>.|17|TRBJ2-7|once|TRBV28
CASFPFIQGIQTYEQYF
TGTGCCAGTTTCCCCTTCATCCAGGGGATCCAAACCTACGAGCAGTACTTC
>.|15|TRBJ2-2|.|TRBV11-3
CASGLGTVNTGELFF
TGTGCCAGCGGGTTAGGCACAGTTAACACCGGGGAGCTGTTTTTT
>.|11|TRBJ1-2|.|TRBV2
CASMTGQGYTF
TGTGCCAGCATGACAGGTCAAGGCTACACCTTC
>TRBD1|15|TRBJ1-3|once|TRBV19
CATGTGGFSGNTIYF
TGTGCCACCGGCACAGGGGGTTTCTCTGGAAACACCATATATTTT
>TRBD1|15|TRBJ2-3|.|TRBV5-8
CASSSYTGATDTQYF
TGTGCCAGCAGCTCATATACAGGGGCTACAGATACGCAGTATTTT
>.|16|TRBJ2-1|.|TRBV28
CASSLGGARGRNEQFF
TGTGCCAGCAGTTTAGGGGGGGCCAGGGGGCGAAATGAGCAGTTCTTC
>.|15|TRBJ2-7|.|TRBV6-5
CASSYSERSSYEQYF
TGTGCCAGCAGTTACTCGGAAAGGAGCTCCTACGAGCAGTACTTC
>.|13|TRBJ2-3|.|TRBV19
CASSIASTDTQYF
TGTGCCAGTAGTATAGCTAGCACAGATACGCAGTATTTT
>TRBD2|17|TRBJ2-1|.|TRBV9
CASSFSIAGRSYNEQFF
TGTGCCAGCAGCTTCTCGATAGCGGGGCGCTCCTACAATGAGCAGTTCTTC
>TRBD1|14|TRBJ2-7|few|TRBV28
CASSPPGQSYEQYF
TGTGCCAGCTCCCCACCGGGACAGAGCTACGAGCAGTACTTC
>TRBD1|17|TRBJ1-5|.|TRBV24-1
CATSDSGTGSSNQPQHF
TGTGCCACCAGTGACTCCGGGACAGGGAGTTCGAATCAGCCCCAGCATTTT
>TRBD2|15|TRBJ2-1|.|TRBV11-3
CASSLGLAGVDEQFF
TGTGCCAGCAGCTTAGGGCTAGCGGGAGTCGATGAGCAGTTCTTC
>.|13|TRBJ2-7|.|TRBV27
CASSRGRGDEQYF
TGTGCCAGCAGTAGGGGCAGGGGGGACGAGCAGTACTTC
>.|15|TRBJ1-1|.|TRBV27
CASSFGYGVGTEAFF
TGTGCCAGCAGTTTCGGGTACGGGGTAGGCACTGAAGCTTTCTTT
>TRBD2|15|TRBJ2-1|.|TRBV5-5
CASSPWTSGINEQFF
TGTGCCAGCAGCCCATGGACTAGCGGGATCAATGAGCAGTTCTTC
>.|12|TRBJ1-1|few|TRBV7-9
CASSLHTTEAFF
TGTGCCAGCAGCTTGCACACCACTGAAGCTTTCTTT
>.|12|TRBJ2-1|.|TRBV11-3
CASSLDRYEQFF
TGTGCCAGCAGCTTAGATCGGTACGAGCAGTTCTTC
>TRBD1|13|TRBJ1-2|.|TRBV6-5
CASSYRQGYGYTF
TGTGCCAGCAGTTACCGACAGGGCTATGGCTACACCTTC
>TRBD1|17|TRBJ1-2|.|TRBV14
CASSPKRGQGVNYGYTF
TGTGCCAGCAGCCCAAAGCGGGGACAGGGGGTTAACTATGGCTACACCTTC
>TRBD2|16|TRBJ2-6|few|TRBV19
CATTGGFGSGANVLTF
TGTGCCACCACCGGGGGGTTCGGGTCTGGGGCCAACGTCCTGACTTTC
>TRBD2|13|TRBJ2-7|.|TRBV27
CASSLAGGYEQYF
TGTGCCAGCAGTTTGGCGGGAGGTTACGAGCAGTACTTC